This T cell receptor beta chain was identified in a study of OX40 agonist ivuxolimab in advanced cancers. About the study: Patients received ivuxolimab, an agonistic anti-OX40 (CD134) antibody. Intravenous ivuxolimab at 0.01 to 10 mg/kg was given to patients every 2 weeks. Aged roughly 23 to 79 with a mean of 60 years, they were 82.7% male.

Measured with immunoSEQ multiplex PCR; TCRdb has only the in-frame clones, and not every one. In the table there are over 90,000 clones, more than 75% of which are singletons. This CDR3 spans 13 amino acids. CDR1 and CDR2 from the germline V gene are SNHLY and FYNNEI. Trimming took 4 bases from V and 5 from J, leaving 11 bases between them. This specimen consisted of CD4+ or CD8+ T cells sorted from blood, obtained in a trial of the OX40 agonist ivuxolimab. The genes are TRBV2 and TRBJ2-5; perhaps TRBD2 as D (5 bases). The receptor was derived from an adult with an advanced solid tumor such as melanoma, head and neck, liver or kidney cancer. The CDR3 DNA reads as TGTGCCAGCAGTGTTCGGCGGGCGGAGACCCAGTACTTC. Translated, it gives CASSVRRAETQYF.